This entry features one TCR beta chain sequence. Germline assignment: CDR1 KGHSH and CDR2 LQKENI. Deletions cut 5 bases from V and 7 bases from J, with 17 bases between. There are 14 residues in the CDR3. Measured with immunoSEQ multiplex PCR; TCRdb has only the in-frame clones, and not every one. The table shows about 320,000 clones, with around 90% occurring only once. The sample comes from a study of blood T cell repertoires in COVID-19. This TCR was sampled from a man aged 55 to 70 who had recovered from COVID-19. Material for sequencing was PBMCs or T cells enriched from blood (not recorded which). This chain joins TRBV18 and TRBJ1-2; tentative D call: TRBD1 (6 bases). CDR3 amino acids: CASSTPLQGFGYTF. DNA of the CDR3: TGTGCCAGCTCAACTCCGCTACAGGGCTTTGGCTACACCTTC.